This T cell receptor beta chain emerged from a study of Tregs in tolerant kidney transplant recipients. The germline V gene encodes CDR1 LNHDA and CDR2 SQIVND (reference sequence). This CDR3 comprises 16 residues. V lost 2 bases and J lost 3; bases outside the gene matches: 9. Unstimulated Tregs (CD4+CD25+CD127-) and CD4+CD25- non-Tregs were sorted from PBMCs. Study-wide findings and caveats: Few patients were studied, so findings need validation in larger groups. No direct test of biological reproducibility was done here.

As regards this clone: Its antigen is as yet unknown. The read terminates 3 residues before the CDR3 end, so the remaining end is supplied by the germline J gene.

The protocol was immunoSEQ multiplex PCR, while the TCRdb copy is restricted to in-frame clones and leaves out a portion. This sample's table has 31,000 or so clones. The V call is TRBV19, the J call TRBJ2-7; 8 bases match TRBD2. The clonotype was recovered from a human donor who received a combined kidney and bone marrow transplant. The sample in question was CD8+ T cells from blood, obtained before the transplant. CDR3 DNA (partial): TGTGCCAGTAGTATATTTTCGGCTAGCGGGTTCTACGAG. Translated: CASSIFSASGFYE. The whole CDR3 region reads CASSIFSASGFYEQYF.